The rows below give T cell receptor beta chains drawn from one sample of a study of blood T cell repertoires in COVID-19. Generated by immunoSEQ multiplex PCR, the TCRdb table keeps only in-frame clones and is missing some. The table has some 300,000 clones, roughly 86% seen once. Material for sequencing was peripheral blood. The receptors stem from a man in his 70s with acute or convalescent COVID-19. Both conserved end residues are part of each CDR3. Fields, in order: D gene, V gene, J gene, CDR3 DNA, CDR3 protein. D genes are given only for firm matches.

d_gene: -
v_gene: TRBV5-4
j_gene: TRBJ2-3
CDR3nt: TGTGCCAGCAGCTTGTCCAGTTTCACAGATACGCAGTATTTT
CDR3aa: CASSLSSFTDTQYF

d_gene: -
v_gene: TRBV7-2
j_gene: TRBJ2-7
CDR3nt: TGTGCCAGCAGCTTACAGGCGATCTACGAGCAGTACTTC
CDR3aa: CASSLQAIYEQYF

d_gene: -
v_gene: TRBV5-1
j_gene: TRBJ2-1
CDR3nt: TGCGCCAGCAGCCCCCGGGGATACAATGAGCAGTTCTTC
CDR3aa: CASSPRGYNEQFF

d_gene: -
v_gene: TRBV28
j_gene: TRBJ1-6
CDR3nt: TGTGCCAGCAGTTTGATCGGCACAGGGCCATCGGCCCTCCACTTT
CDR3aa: CASSLIGTGPSALHF

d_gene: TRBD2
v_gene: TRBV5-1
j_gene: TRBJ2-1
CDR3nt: TGCGCCAGCAGCCCGCAGTCTAGCGGCTCCTACAATGAGCAGTTCTTC
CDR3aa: CASSPQSSGSYNEQFF

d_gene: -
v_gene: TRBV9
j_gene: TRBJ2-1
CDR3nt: TGTGCCAGCAGCATCGCAGGGTGGGGCAATGAGCAGTTCTTC
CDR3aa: CASSIAGWGNEQFF

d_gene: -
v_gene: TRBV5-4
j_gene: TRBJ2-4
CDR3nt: TGTGCCAGCAGCCCCGGAGACAGATTAGCCAAAAACATTCAGTACTTC
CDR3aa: CASSPGDRLAKNIQYF

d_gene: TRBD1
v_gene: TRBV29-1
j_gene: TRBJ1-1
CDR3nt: TGCAGCGTCGGCGGGACAGGAGGAGCCCAAAGGGCTTTCTTT
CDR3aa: CSVGGTGGAQRAFF

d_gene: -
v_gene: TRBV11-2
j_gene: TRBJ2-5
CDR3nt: TGTGCCAGCAGCTTGGGGGGGGGCCGAGAGACCCAGTACTTC
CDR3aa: CASSLGGGRETQYF

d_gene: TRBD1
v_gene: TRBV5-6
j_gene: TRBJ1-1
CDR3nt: TGTGCCAGCAGCCGACAGGGGAACATGAACACTGAAGCTTTCTTT
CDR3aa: CASSRQGNMNTEAFF

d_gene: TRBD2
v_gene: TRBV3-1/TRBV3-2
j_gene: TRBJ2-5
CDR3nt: TGTGCCAGCAGCCTGGGACTAGCGGGACGACGGGGACAAGAGACCCAGTACTTC
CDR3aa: CASSLGLAGRRGQETQYF